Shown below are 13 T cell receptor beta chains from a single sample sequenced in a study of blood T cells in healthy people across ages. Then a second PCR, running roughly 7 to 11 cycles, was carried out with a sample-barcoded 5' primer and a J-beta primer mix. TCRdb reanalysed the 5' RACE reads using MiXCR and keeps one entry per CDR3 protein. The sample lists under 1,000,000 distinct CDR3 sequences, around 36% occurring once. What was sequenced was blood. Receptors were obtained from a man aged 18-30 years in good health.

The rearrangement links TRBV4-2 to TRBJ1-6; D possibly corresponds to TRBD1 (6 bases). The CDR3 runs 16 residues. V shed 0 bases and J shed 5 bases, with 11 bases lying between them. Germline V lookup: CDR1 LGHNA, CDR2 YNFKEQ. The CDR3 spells CASSQEIGGNNSPLHF. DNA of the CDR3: TGTGCCAGCAGCCAAGAAATAGGGGGGAATAATTCACCCCTCCACTTT.

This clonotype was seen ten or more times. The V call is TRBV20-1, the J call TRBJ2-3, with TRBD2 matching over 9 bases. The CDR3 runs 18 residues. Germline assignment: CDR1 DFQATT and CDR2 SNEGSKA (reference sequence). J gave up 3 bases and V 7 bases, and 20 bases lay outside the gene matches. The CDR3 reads CSVGLGRSGGPRTDTQYF. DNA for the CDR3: TGCAGTGTCGGTCTGGGCCGTAGCGGGGGACCTCGGACAGATACGCAGTATTTT.

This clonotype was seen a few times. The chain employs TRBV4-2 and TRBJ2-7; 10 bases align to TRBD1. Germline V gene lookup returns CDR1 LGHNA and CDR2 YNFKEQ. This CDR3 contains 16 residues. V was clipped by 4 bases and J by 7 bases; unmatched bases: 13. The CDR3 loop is CASSRGAGQGVDEQYF. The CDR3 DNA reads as TGTGCCAGCAGCCGCGGAGCAGGACAGGGGGTAGATGAGCAGTACTTC.

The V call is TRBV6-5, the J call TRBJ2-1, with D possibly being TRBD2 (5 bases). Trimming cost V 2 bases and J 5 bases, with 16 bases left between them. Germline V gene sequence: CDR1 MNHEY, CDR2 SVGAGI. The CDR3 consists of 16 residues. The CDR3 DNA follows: TGTGCCAGCAGTTACGTGGGTGGAGGATTGAACAATGAGCAGTTCTTC. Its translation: CASSYVGGGLNNEQFF.

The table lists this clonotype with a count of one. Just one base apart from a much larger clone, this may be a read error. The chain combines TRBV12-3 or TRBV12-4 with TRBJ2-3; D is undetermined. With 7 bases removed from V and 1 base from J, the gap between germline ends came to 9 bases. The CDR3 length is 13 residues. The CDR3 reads CASIYVRTDTQYF. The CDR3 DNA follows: TGTGCCAGCATCTACGTCCGCACAGATACGCAGTATTTT.

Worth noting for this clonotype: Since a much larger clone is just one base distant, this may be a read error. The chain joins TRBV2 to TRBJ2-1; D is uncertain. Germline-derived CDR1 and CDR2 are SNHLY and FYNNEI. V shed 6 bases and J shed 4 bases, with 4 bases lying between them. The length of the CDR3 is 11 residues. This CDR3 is CASRDYNEQFF. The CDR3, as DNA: TGTGCCAGCAGGGATTACAATGAGCAGTTCTTC.

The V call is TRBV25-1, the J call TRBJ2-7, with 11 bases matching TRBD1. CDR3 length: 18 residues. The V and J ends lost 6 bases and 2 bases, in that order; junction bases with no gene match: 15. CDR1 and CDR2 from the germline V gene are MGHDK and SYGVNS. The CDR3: CASSSTGTGGGGAYEQYF. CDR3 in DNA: TGTGCCAGCAGCTCTACCGGGACAGGGGGTGGTGGGGCCTACGAGCAGTACTTC.

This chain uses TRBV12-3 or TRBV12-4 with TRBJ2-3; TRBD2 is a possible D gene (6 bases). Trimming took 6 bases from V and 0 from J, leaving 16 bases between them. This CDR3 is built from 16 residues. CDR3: CASRPPRAGSTDTQYF. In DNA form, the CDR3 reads TGTGCCAGCAGGCCCCCAAGGGCGGGGAGCACAGATACGCAGTATTTT.

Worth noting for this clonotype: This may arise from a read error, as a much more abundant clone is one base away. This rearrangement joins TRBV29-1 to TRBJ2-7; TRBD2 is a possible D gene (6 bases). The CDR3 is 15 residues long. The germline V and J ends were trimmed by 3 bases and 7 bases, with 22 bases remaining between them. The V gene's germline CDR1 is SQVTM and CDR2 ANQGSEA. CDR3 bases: TGCAGCGTTGATGGGGCGGAGGGGTCCTACAATGAGCAGTACTTC. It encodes CSVDGAEGSYNEQYF.

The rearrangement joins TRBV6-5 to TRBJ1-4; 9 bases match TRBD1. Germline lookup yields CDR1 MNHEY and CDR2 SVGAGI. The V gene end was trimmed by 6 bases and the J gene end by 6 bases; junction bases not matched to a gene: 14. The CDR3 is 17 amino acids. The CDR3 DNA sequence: TGTGCCAGCAGCTACACATATCCGACAGGGGGTGATGAAAAACTGTTTTTT. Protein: CASSYTYPTGGDEKLFF.

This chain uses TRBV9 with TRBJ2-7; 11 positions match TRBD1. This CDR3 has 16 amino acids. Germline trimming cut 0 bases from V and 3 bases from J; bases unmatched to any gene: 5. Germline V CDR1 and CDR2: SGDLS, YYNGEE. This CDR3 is CASSVGIGTGGYEQYF. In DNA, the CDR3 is TGTGCCAGCAGCGTAGGTATCGGGACAGGGGGCTACGAGCAGTACTTC. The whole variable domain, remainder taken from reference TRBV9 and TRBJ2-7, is DSGVTQTPKHLITATGQRVTLRCSPRSGDLSVYWYQQSLDQGLQFLIQYYNGEERAKGNILERFSAQQFPDLHSELNLSSLELGDSALYFCASSVGIGTGGYEQYFGPGTRLTVT.

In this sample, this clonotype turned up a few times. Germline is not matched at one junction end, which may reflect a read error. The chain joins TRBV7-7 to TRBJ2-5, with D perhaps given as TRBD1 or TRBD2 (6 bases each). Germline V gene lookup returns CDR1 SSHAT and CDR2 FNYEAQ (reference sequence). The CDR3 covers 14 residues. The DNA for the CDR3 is TGTGCTAGCAGCTTACTCGGGGGCAAAGAGACCCAGTACTTC. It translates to CASSLLGGKETQYF.

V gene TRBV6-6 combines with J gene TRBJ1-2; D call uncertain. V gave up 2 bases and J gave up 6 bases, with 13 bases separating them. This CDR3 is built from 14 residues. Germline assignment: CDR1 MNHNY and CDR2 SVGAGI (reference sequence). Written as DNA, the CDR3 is TGTGCCAGCAGTTACCGAGGGAACCACCATGGCTACACCTTC. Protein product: CASSYRGNHHGYTF.